These 8 T cell receptor beta chains came from one sample sequenced in a study of cytomegalovirus exposure and HLA in healthy donors. Use of 60 Vbeta and 13 Jbeta primers characterized the PCR. The protocol was immunoSEQ multiplex PCR, while the TCRdb copy is restricted to in-frame clones and leaves out a portion. There are over 150,000 clones in the sample; roughly 80% occur only once, and about 4.9% lies in the top ten. Sequences were obtained from PBMCs. Every receptor here comes from a male donor in good health and CMV-seronegative.

The gene calls are TRBV14 and TRBJ2-1, with 10 positions matching TRBD2. J gave up 8 bases and V 2 bases, and 9 bases lay outside the gene matches. Germline lookup yields CDR1 SGHDN and CDR2 FVKESK. CDR3 size: 16 residues. CDR3 in amino acids: CASSQTPGLAFDEQFF. The CDR3 DNA reads as TGTGCCAGCAGCCAAACTCCGGGACTAGCGTTCGATGAGCAGTTCTTC.

CDR3 sequence reads: CASSIDRDSYNEQFF. The CDR3 nucleotides are TGTGCCAGCAGTATCGACAGAGACTCTTACAATGAGCAGTTCTTC. The chain has TRBV6-5 and TRBJ2-1; D may be TRBD1 (5 bases). CDR3 size: 15 residues. The V end was cut by 5 bases, the J end by 4 bases, with 15 bases between. Germline V gene data show CDR1 as MNHEY and CDR2 as SVGAGI.

This clone was seen more than once but under ten times. V usage is TRBV10-2 and J usage is TRBJ2-5; 11 bases are shared with TRBD2. The J segment lost 0 bases and the V segment lost 6 bases, leaving 9 bases of the junction unmatched. The germline V gene encodes CDR1 WSHSY and CDR2 SAAADI. The CDR3 length is 17 residues. CDR3 in amino acids: CASRRLAGGRYQETQYF. The CDR3 DNA reads TGCGCCAGCAGACGGCTAGCGGGGGGAAGGTACCAAGAGACCCAGTACTTC.

This chain joins TRBV4-2 and TRBJ1-2; D gene unclear. Germline V lookup: CDR1 LGHNA, CDR2 YNFKEQ. The germline V and J ends were trimmed by 0 bases and 8 bases, with 13 bases remaining between them. This CDR3 has 14 residues. The CDR3 spells CASSQEAPRHGYTF. In DNA, the CDR3 is TGTGCCAGCAGCCAAGAGGCCCCCCGCCACGGCTACACCTTC.

This rearrangement joins TRBV2 to TRBJ1-2, with TRBD1 matching 7 bases. Germline assignment: CDR1 SNHLY and CDR2 FYNNEI. After removal of 8 bases from V and 4 bases from J, the junction contained 7 bases not matched to a gene. The CDR3 sequence is 13 residues long. The CDR3 loop reads CASGTVNTYGYTF. In nucleotides, the CDR3 is TGTGCCAGCGGGACAGTTAACACCTATGGCTACACCTTC.

The V and J genes are TRBV27 and TRBJ1-6; the D is unclear. Deletions cut 0 bases from V and 4 bases from J, with 10 bases between. Germline V gene data show CDR1 as MNHEY and CDR2 as SMNVEV (reference sequence). The CDR3 is 16 amino acids. CDR3 residues: CASSLSPWQYNSPLHF. The CDR3 region has the DNA TGTGCCAGCAGTTTATCTCCATGGCAGTATAATTCACCCCTCCACTTT.

This clone was seen a handful of times. The chain carries TRBV4-1 and TRBJ1-6; 7 bases align to TRBD1. The germline V gene encodes CDR1 MGHRA and CDR2 YSYEKL. The V gene end was trimmed by 5 bases and the J gene end by 7 bases; junction bases not matched to a gene: 8. The CDR3 extends over 15 amino acids. CDR3 nucleotides: TGCGCCAGCAGCTCCCGGGACAGACTCAATTCACCCCTCCACTTT. Translation: CASSSRDRLNSPLHF.

The chain combines TRBV6-1 with TRBJ1-5, with D hard to call. V gave up 0 bases and J gave up 4 bases, with 10 bases separating them. In germline, CDR1 is MNHNS, CDR2 SASEGT. The length of the CDR3 is 15 residues. The chain's CDR3 is CASSEASGLNQPQHF. DNA of the CDR3: TGTGCCAGCAGTGAAGCAAGCGGGCTAAATCAGCCCCAGCATTTT.